Below, 23 T cell receptor beta chains from the same sample are listed, as sequenced in a study of T cells after yellow fever vaccination. Via MiXCR, TCRdb re-called the 5' RACE reads, giving one row per CDR3 protein. Of almost 600,000 distinct CDR3 sequences listed, approximately 13% were seen once; the top ten hold over 13%. The sequencing used PBMCs, collected on the day of the yellow fever booster vaccination. The receptor source for this set is a man under 40 who received the YFV17D yellow fever vaccine.

The gene calls are TRBV30 and TRBJ2-1, with a weak D call TRBD1 (5 bases). Germline values: CDR1 GTSNPN, CDR2 SVGIG (reference sequence). The V gene lost 5 bases and the J gene lost 3 bases, with 8 bases spanning the gap. This CDR3 spans 12 amino acids. CDR3 coding DNA: TGTGCCTGGCAGGGATACTACAATGAGCAGTTCTTC. Its translation: CAWQGYYNEQFF. Filled out from reference TRBV30 and TRBJ2-1, the complete variable domain reads SQTIHQWPATLVQPVGSPLSLECTVEGTSNPNLYWYRQAAGRGLQLLFYSVGIGQISSEVPQNLSASRPQDRQFILSSKKLLLSDSGFYLCAWQGYYNEQFFGPGTRLTVL.

V is TRBV10-1 and J is TRBJ2-3, with D possibly TRBD2 on 5 matching bases. The V gene's germline CDR1 is WNHNN and CDR2 SYGVQD (reference sequence). V gave up 2 bases and J gave up 3 bases, with 12 bases separating them. The CDR3 is made up of 15 amino acids. The CDR3 here is CASSERAGLTDTQYF. As DNA, the CDR3 is TGCGCCAGCAGTGAGAGGGCAGGACTTACAGATACGCAGTATTTT.

The CDR3 here is CSATRTAYEQYF. In DNA, the CDR3 is TGCAGTGCCACCAGGACAGCGTACGAGCAGTACTTC. The rearrangement joins TRBV20-1 to TRBJ2-7; possible D gene TRBD1, 6 bases. This CDR3 has 12 amino acids. Germline V gives CDR1 DFQATT, CDR2 SNEGSKA (reference sequence). Deletions cut 6 bases from V and 4 bases from J, with 13 bases between.

V gene TRBV20-1 combines with J gene TRBJ2-7, with D tentatively TRBD2 (6 bases). Trimming cost V 3 bases and J 5 bases, with 14 bases left between them. The CDR3 covers 13 residues. Per germline, CDR1 DFQATT and CDR2 SNEGSKA (reference sequence). The CDR3 DNA is TGCAGTGCTAGGGTTCCGGGAGTAAACGAGCAGTACTTC. Translating it yields CSARVPGVNEQYF.

The chain carries TRBV4-1 and TRBJ2-7; 11 bases map to TRBD2. After removal of 0 bases from V and 3 bases from J, the junction contained 19 bases not matched to a gene. Looked up from germline, CDR1 is MGHRA and CDR2 is YSYEKL. The CDR3 is 21 amino acids. The CDR3 region is CASSQDSMIPSGLAGLYEQYF. The DNA for the CDR3 is TGCGCCAGCAGCCAAGACTCTATGATCCCTTCAGGACTAGCGGGCCTCTACGAGCAGTACTTC.

The V call is TRBV27, the J call TRBJ2-3; TRBD2 matches at 15 bases. The V gene's germline CDR1 is MNHEY and CDR2 SMNVEV (reference sequence). The CDR3 sequence is 17 residues long. V trimming: 7 bases; J trimming: 2 bases; junction bases outside the gene matches: 7. For the CDR3, the DNA is TGTGCCAGCAAACCGGGACTAGCGGGAGGCCCCACAGATACGCAGTATTTT. The encoded protein is CASKPGLAGGPTDTQYF.

This clonotype was counted only a few times. The genes are TRBV7-8 and TRBJ1-6; D not certain. The V gene lost 1 base and the J gene lost 9 bases, with 13 bases spanning the gap. CDR1 is SGHVS, CDR2 FQNEAQ, per germline. This CDR3 spans 15 amino acids. CDR3 bases: TGTGCCAGCAGCTTAGTAGTTGACTTTCCTTCACCCCTCCACTTT. It specifies CASSLVVDFPSPLHF.

The V call is TRBV6-1, the J call TRBJ1-2; perhaps TRBD1 as D (6 bases). CDR3 length equals 13 residues. V lost 9 bases to trimming and J lost 5 bases, with 16 bases between them. CDR1 MNHNS and CDR2 SASEGT come from the germline V gene. The CDR3 protein is CASHGGIGYGYTF. The CDR3 bases are TGTGCCAGTCACGGGGGCATCGGTTATGGCTACACCTTC.

This clonotype showed up just a few times. A read error is possible here, since a much larger clone lies one base away. The V and J genes are TRBV20-1 and TRBJ2-3, with TRBD2 identical over 7 bases. Germline V gene sequence: CDR1 DFQATT, CDR2 SNEGSKA (reference sequence). The CDR3 is made up of 16 amino acids. In DNA form, the CDR3 reads TGCTGTGCTACCCGTCTAGCGGACCTCCACACAGATACGCAGTATTTT. Translated, it gives CCATRLADLHTDTQYF.

This clonotype showed up just a few times. The J gene is TRBJ1-1, the V gene TRBV5-1, with 7 bases matching TRBD1. The V gene end was trimmed by 4 bases and the J gene end by 8 bases; junction bases not matched to a gene: 14. This CDR3 comprises 15 residues. The germline CDR1 and CDR2 sequences are SGHRS and YFSETQ. CDR3 nucleotide sequence: TGCGCCAGCAGCCCCTCCGGGACAGCCTGGGAGGAAGCTTTCTTT. Amino acid sequence: CASSPSGTAWEEAFF.

The genes are TRBV7-2 and TRBJ2-5; possibly TRBD2 for D (6 bases). V dropped 2 bases and J dropped 3 bases, with 16 bases sitting between them. Germline values: CDR1 SGHTA, CDR2 FQGNSA. The CDR3 is 16 residues long. This CDR3 is CASSLSSLAEKETQYF. The DNA for the CDR3 is TGTGCCAGCAGCTTATCGAGTTTAGCGGAAAAAGAGACCCAGTACTTC.

The chain carries TRBV7-6 and TRBJ2-1; 7 nucleotides match TRBD2. The CDR3 loop spans 14 amino acids. V lost 3 bases to trimming and J lost 7 bases; unmatched junction nucleotides: 6. Per the germline V gene, CDR1 is SGHVS and CDR2 is FNYEAQ. The CDR3 nucleotides are TGTGCCAGCAGCTTCCCCGGGACTAATAATGAGCAGTTCTTC. The encoded protein is CASSFPGTNNEQFF. Full variable domain (outside the CDR3, taken from reference TRBV7-6 and TRBJ2-1): GAGVSQSPRYKVTKRGQDVALRCDPISGHVSLYWYRQALGQGPEFLTYFNYEAQQDKSGLPNDRFSAERPEGSISTLTIQRTEQRDSAMYRCASSFPGTNNEQFFGPGTRLTVL.

This clonotype was counted ten times or more. This chain links TRBV12-3 or TRBV12-4 with TRBJ1-1, with a weak D call TRBD1 (5 bases). Trimming pared 2 bases from V and 1 base from J, leaving 8 bases between. This CDR3 spans 14 amino acids. The CDR3 DNA reads TGTGCCAGCAGTTTAAGGGGCACGAACACTGAAGCTTTCTTT. It codes for CASSLRGTNTEAFF.

This clonotype was picked up many times. J is TRBJ2-7 and V is TRBV12-3 or TRBV12-4; TRBD2 agrees at 8 bases. The J segment lost 3 bases and the V segment lost 6 bases, leaving 13 bases of the junction unmatched. The CDR3 consists of 16 residues. CDR3 region: CASSFLVGRENYEQYF. The CDR3 DNA follows: TGTGCCAGCAGCTTCTTAGTCGGGAGGGAAAACTACGAGCAGTACTTC.

This clonotype has only a few counts. This sequence joins TRBV7-2 and TRBJ2-5, with D maybe TRBD1 (6 bases). There are 14 residues in the CDR3. V dropped 5 bases and J dropped 1 base, with 11 bases sitting between them. From germline, CDR1 is SGHTA and CDR2 FQGNSA. CDR3 nucleotide sequence: TGTGCCAGCAGCCGTCAACAGGGCCAAGAGACCCAGTACTTC. The encoded protein is CASSRQQGQETQYF.

This clonotype has just a few counts. This chain connects TRBV28 to TRBJ2-7; D not certain. CDR3 length: 13 amino acids. Germline V gene data show CDR1 as MDHEN and CDR2 as SYDVKM. The ends were cut back, 6 bases at V and 3 bases at J, with 12 bases in the middle. CDR3 DNA: TGTGCCAGCAGAAGGAACGAGGTCTACGAGCAGTACTTC. This translates into CASRRNEVYEQYF. The full variable domain, in which reference TRBV28 and TRBJ2-7 provide the parts outside the CDR3, is DVKVTQSSRYLVKRTGEKVFLECVQDMDHENMFWYRQDPGLGLRLIYFSYDVKMKEKGDIPEGYSVSREKKERFSLILESASTNQTSMYLCASRRNEVYEQYFGPGTRLTVT.

This clonotype was seen ten or more times. This rearrangement joins TRBV7-9 to TRBJ2-1; D may be TRBD1 or TRBD2 (6 bases each). Germline assignment: CDR1 SEHNR and CDR2 FQNEAQ (reference sequence). This CDR3 has 12 amino acids. Trimming cost V 8 bases and J 7 bases, with 12 bases left between them. The chain's CDR3 is CASSRGGNEQFF. In DNA form, the CDR3 reads TGTGCCAGCTCCCGAGGGGGGAATGAGCAGTTCTTC.

This clonotype was detected many times. The chain has TRBV14 and TRBJ2-2; D gene uncertain. Germline assignment: CDR1 SGHDN and CDR2 FVKESK. CDR3 size: 15 residues. V lost 5 bases and J 5 bases, leaving 15 bases between the germline ends. CDR3 loop: CASSERPWGTGELFF. CDR3 in DNA: TGTGCCAGCAGCGAACGACCGTGGGGTACCGGGGAGCTGTTTTTT.

The V gene is TRBV9, the J gene TRBJ1-1, with D possibly matching TRBD1 (5 bases). Germline CDR1 and CDR2: SGDLS and YYNGEE. V shed 3 bases and J shed 0 bases, with 18 bases lying between them. This CDR3 spans 17 amino acids. The DNA for the CDR3 is TGTGCCAGCAGCGAGGGCAGGGATCCCACCATGAACACTGAAGCTTTCTTT. The encoded protein is CASSEGRDPTMNTEAFF.

The rearrangement links TRBV5-5 to TRBJ2-7, with 7 bases aligning to TRBD1. Trimming at V came to 0 bases and at J to 2 bases, leaving 5 bases not matched to a gene. Germline V gene lookup returns CDR1 SGHKS and CDR2 YYEKEE (reference sequence). The CDR3 is made up of 15 amino acids. The CDR3 loop is CASSLGRGTPYEQYF. The CDR3 DNA reads TGTGCCAGCAGCTTGGGCAGGGGGACCCCCTACGAGCAGTACTTC.

The chain recombines TRBV6-2 or TRBV6-3 with TRBJ2-1; 7 bases map to TRBD2. The CDR3 is made up of 15 amino acids. Germline V lookup: CDR1 MNHEY, CDR2 SVGEGT. After removal of 6 bases from V and 6 bases from J, the junction contained 11 bases not matched to a gene. The CDR3 sequence: CASRRRLARANEQFF. CDR3 nucleotides: TGTGCCAGCAGGCGACGACTAGCTAGGGCCAATGAGCAGTTCTTC.

This chain links TRBV7-9 with TRBJ1-2, with D possibly TRBD1 on 6 matching bases. V gave up 4 bases and J gave up 7 bases, with 22 bases separating them. The CDR3 extends over 16 amino acids. Germline lookup yields CDR1 SEHNR and CDR2 FQNEAQ (reference sequence). The CDR3 region is CASSSNNPSGTTGYTF. Written as DNA, the CDR3 is TGTGCCAGCAGCTCAAACAATCCCTCCGGGACAACTGGCTACACCTTC. Filled out from reference TRBV7-9 and TRBJ1-2, the complete variable domain reads DTGVSQNPRHKITKRGQNVTFRCDPISEHNRLYWYRQTLGQGPEFLTYFQNEAQLEKSRLLSDRFSAERPKGSFSTLEIQRTEQGDSAMYLCASSSNNPSGTTGYTFGSGTRLTVV.

The genes are TRBV29-1 and TRBJ2-2; 10 nucleotides align to TRBD1. The CDR3 has 14 amino acids. Unmatched junction bases numbered 2, after V lost 6 bases and J lost 1 base. Germline CDR1 is SQVTM and CDR2 is ANQGSEA. CDR3 in DNA: TGCAGCGTAGGACAGGGGGGGAACACCGGGGAGCTGTTTTTT. Its protein product is CSVGQGGNTGELFF.